A single sample is the source of the 23 T cell receptor beta chains below, sequenced in a study of blood T cell repertoires in COVID-19. The data were produced by immunoSEQ multiplex PCR, yet TCRdb's version contains in-frame clones alone and is incomplete. Of about 220,000 clones in the sample, under 90% were seen once. The sequenced sample was PBMCs or T cells enriched from blood (not recorded which). These receptors came from a woman aged 60-75 years who had recovered from COVID-19.

The chain uses TRBV24-1 and TRBJ1-2, with TRBD1 matching 9 bases. Losses at the gene ends were 6 bases for V and 8 bases for J; bases not matched to a gene: 9. This CDR3 region has 14 residues. The V gene's germline CDR1 is KGHDR and CDR2 SFDVKD. CDR3 loop: CATSNRDRAAGYTF. Here the CDR3 DNA reads TGTGCCACCAGTAATCGGGACAGGGCGGCCGGCTACACCTTC.

This chain uses TRBV19 with TRBJ2-2; 11 bases are shared with TRBD2. Germline CDR1 and CDR2: LNHDA and SQIVND (reference sequence). The ends lost 4 bases at V and 4 bases at J; junction bases unmatched: 8. The CDR3 length is 17 residues. CDR3 in amino acids: CASSRRYSGGATGELFF. The CDR3 DNA sequence: TGTGCCAGTAGTAGAAGGTATAGCGGGGGGGCCACCGGGGAGCTGTTTTTT.

The gene calls are TRBV5-4 and TRBJ2-3, with D perhaps TRBD2 (6 bases). V lost 4 bases and J 2 bases, leaving 14 bases between the germline ends. This CDR3 has 15 residues. Germline CDR1 and CDR2: SGHNT and YYREEE (reference sequence). CDR3 coding DNA: TGTGCCAGCAGCAGCGGCGGGGTAGCCACAGATACGCAGTATTTT. It encodes CASSSGGVATDTQYF.

V gene TRBV30 combines with J gene TRBJ2-5, with D perhaps matching TRBD2 (5 bases). The CDR3 contains 13 residues. V was cut by 2 bases and J by 5 bases, with 12 bases left in between. Germline V gene data show CDR1 as GTSNPN and CDR2 as SVGIG (reference sequence). CDR3 amino acids: CAWSRVGGETQYF. The CDR3 DNA is TGTGCCTGGAGTCGAGTGGGCGGGGAGACCCAGTACTTC.

This clone was seen more than once but under ten times. The genes are TRBV6-5 and TRBJ1-2; D unclear. Per the germline V gene, CDR1 is MNHEY and CDR2 is SVGAGI. Trimming took off 6 bases at V and 5 bases at J, with 10 bases between the two ends. The CDR3 runs to 12 residues. The CDR3 spells CASRFGLYGYTF. CDR3 in DNA: TGTGCCAGCAGATTCGGGTTGTATGGCTACACCTTC.

The chain links TRBV2 to TRBJ2-1; TRBD1 agrees at 9 bases. Per the germline V gene, CDR1 is SNHLY and CDR2 is FYNNEI. V shed 6 bases and J 7 bases; nucleotides not matched to a gene: 10. This CDR3 comprises 15 residues. The CDR3 sequence: CASRRAGTGFNEQFF. In DNA form, the CDR3 reads TGTGCCAGCAGAAGGGCCGGGACAGGGTTTAATGAGCAGTTCTTC. Combining the CDR3 with reference TRBV2 and TRBJ2-1 gives the whole variable domain EPEVTQTPSHQVTQMGQEVILRCVPISNHLYFYWYRQILGQKVEFLVSFYNNEISEKSEIFDDQFSVERPDGSNFTLKIRSTKLEDSAMYFCASRRAGTGFNEQFFGPGTRLTVL.

The chain recombines TRBV5-1 with TRBJ1-2; the match to TRBD1 covers 10 bases. V lost 0 bases and J lost 7; bases outside the gene matches: 0. Germline values: CDR1 SGHRS, CDR2 YFSETQ. The CDR3 loop spans 13 amino acids. The CDR3: CASSLGTGGGYTF. CDR3 sequence (DNA): TGCGCCAGCAGCTTGGGGACAGGGGGTGGCTACACCTTC.

The rearrangement joins TRBV10-3 to TRBJ2-1; 10 bases agree with TRBD1. The CDR3 is 17 residues long. Germline CDR1 and CDR2: ENHRY and SYGVKD. V gave up 1 base and J gave up 5 bases; unmatched junction bases: 8. CDR3 region: CAISEWMKDRGDNEQFF. Written as DNA, the CDR3 is TGTGCCATCAGTGAGTGGATGAAGGACAGGGGGGACAATGAGCAGTTCTTC.

The V gene is TRBV14, the J gene TRBJ2-5, with a possible D match to TRBD2 (5 bases). Trimming took 1 base from V and 5 from J, leaving 14 bases between them. There are 15 residues in the CDR3. Looked up from germline, CDR1 is SGHDN and CDR2 is FVKESK. The CDR3 is CASSQGRGKEETQYF. CDR3 bases: TGTGCCAGCAGCCAAGGCCGGGGAAAGGAGGAGACCCAGTACTTC.

This clone was counted a single time. This chain's CDR3 is CASSARDRETQYF. DNA for the CDR3: TGTGCCAGCTCAGCCCGGGACAGAGAGACCCAGTACTTC. The rearrangement uses TRBV18 and TRBJ2-5; 7 nucleotides match TRBD1. Germline lookup yields CDR1 KGHSH and CDR2 LQKENI. The CDR3 sequence is 13 residues long. The junction had 4 bases not matched to a gene; V was cut back by 5 bases and J by 4 bases.

The chain has TRBV19 and TRBJ2-1; 7 bases agree with TRBD2. Germline CDR1 and CDR2: LNHDA and SQIVND (reference sequence). CDR3 length: 14 amino acids. J gave up 4 bases and V 5 bases, and 5 bases lay outside the gene matches. Here the CDR3 DNA reads TGTGCCAGTAGTCTAGGGCGGGGGTACAATGAGCAGTTCTTC. Protein product: CASSLGRGYNEQFF.

The J gene is TRBJ1-2, the V gene TRBV9, with 8 positions matching TRBD1. J gave up 5 bases and V 3 bases, and 6 bases lay outside the gene matches. Per germline, CDR1 SGDLS and CDR2 YYNGEE. The CDR3 sequence is 14 residues long. CDR3 protein: CASSAQTGDYGYTF. CDR3 DNA: TGTGCCAGCAGCGCGCAGACAGGGGATTATGGCTACACCTTC.

As concerns this clone: Additional DNA sequences in this sample encode the identical CDR3. This chain connects TRBV6-5 to TRBJ1-5; the D gene is possibly TRBD1 (6 bases). Per germline, CDR1 MNHEY and CDR2 SVGAGI. V lost 6 bases and J 1 base, leaving 13 bases between the germline ends. This CDR3 region has 15 residues. The CDR3 sequence: CASSLNRASNQPQHF. The CDR3, as DNA: TGTGCCAGCAGCTTAAACAGGGCCAGCAATCAGCCCCAGCATTTT.

The V gene is TRBV21-1, the J gene TRBJ1-5; TRBD1 is the table's D call, not checked against the DNA. TRBV21-1 has pseudogene status. The CDR3 contains 18 residues. CDR3 DNA sequence: TGTGCCAGCAGCAAAGAACTGGGACAGCTCCTTGGCAATCAGCCCCAGCATTTT. It codes for CASSKELGQLLGNQPQHF.

V usage is TRBV5-5 and J usage is TRBJ1-1, with TRBD1 identical over 7 bases. The CDR3 runs to 15 residues. V shed 4 bases, J shed 4 bases, and the junction held 10 bases outside the gene matches. Germline V gene lookup returns CDR1 SGHKS and CDR2 YYEKEE (reference sequence). The CDR3 here is CASSTTGQWSTEAFF. The CDR3 nucleotides read TGTGCCAGCAGCACCACGGGACAGTGGTCCACTGAAGCTTTCTTT.

The rearrangement uses TRBV5-4 and TRBJ1-1; D possibly corresponds to TRBD1 (5 bases). The V end lost 3 bases, the J end lost 4 bases, and 13 bases lay between the germline ends. There are 14 residues in the CDR3. CDR1 SGHNT and CDR2 YYREEE come from the germline V gene (reference sequence). The CDR3 bases are TGTGCCAGCAGCTCCAGGGTGGAAGGCACTGAAGCTTTCTTT. Translation: CASSSRVEGTEAFF.

The chain carries TRBV19 and TRBJ2-1, with 7 positions matching TRBD2. The CDR3 sequence is 15 residues long. CDR1 is LNHDA and CDR2 is SQIVND in the germline V gene (reference sequence). V shed 8 bases and J 4 bases; nucleotides not matched to a gene: 11. The CDR3 here is CASHPLGTKYNEQFF. The CDR3 coding sequence is TGTGCCAGTCACCCGTTAGGGACTAAATACAATGAGCAGTTCTTC.

The count of this clone is one. V usage is TRBV3-1 (or the pseudogene TRBV3-2) and J usage is TRBJ1-4; D remains unclear. Trimming cost V 7 bases and J 0 bases, with 12 bases left between them. CDR1 and CDR2 (germline): LGHDT, YNNKEL (reference sequence). The CDR3 loop spans 15 amino acids. The CDR3: CASILNTATNEKLFF. Here the CDR3 DNA reads TGTGCCAGCATCCTGAACACAGCAACTAATGAAAAACTGTTTTTT.

This clone was counted a single time. The V and J genes are TRBV20-1 and TRBJ1-2; D perhaps matches TRBD1 (5 bases). Deletions cut 3 bases from V and 4 bases from J, with 18 bases between. CDR3 length: 15 residues. Germline CDR1 reads DFQATT; CDR2 reads SNEGSKA (reference sequence). For the CDR3, the DNA is TGCAGTGCTAGTGAGGTCGGGGGTCGGCGCTATGGCTACACCTTC. It codes for CSASEVGGRRYGYTF.

The rearrangement joins TRBV4-1 to TRBJ1-4; D remains unclear. CDR3 size: 17 residues. Trimming took 0 bases from V and 7 from J, leaving 18 bases between them. Per germline, CDR1 MGHRA and CDR2 YSYEKL. CDR3 coding DNA: TGCGCCAGCAGCCAAGAAACCAACCCTCGGGGTACTGAAAAACTGTTTTTT. Protein: CASSQETNPRGTEKLFF.

V is TRBV27 and J is TRBJ1-5, with 10 positions matching TRBD1. CDR1 is MNHEY, CDR2 SMNVEV, per germline (reference sequence). This CDR3 is built from 17 residues. Unmatched junction bases numbered 12, after V lost 4 bases and J lost 6 bases. CDR3 protein: CASSSGTGDSFLQPQHF. Here the CDR3 DNA reads TGTGCCAGCAGTTCCGGGACAGGGGATTCGTTTCTTCAGCCCCAGCATTTT.

The chain combines TRBV7-9 with TRBJ1-4; D gene unclear. Per the germline V gene, CDR1 is SEHNR and CDR2 is FQNEAQ (reference sequence). The CDR3 covers 14 residues. Trimming pared 6 bases from V and 7 bases from J, leaving 15 bases between. CDR3 DNA: TGTGCCAGCAGTTCAGGATATCAACGTGAAAAACTGTTTTTT. It translates to CASSSGYQREKLFF.

V is TRBV25-1 and J is TRBJ2-6; D is unresolved. In germline, CDR1 is MGHDK, CDR2 SYGVNS. V gave up 4 bases and J gave up 2 bases, with 6 bases separating them. CDR3 length equals 14 residues. This chain's CDR3 is CASSANTGANVLTF. The CDR3 DNA reads as TGTGCCAGCAGTGCAAACACTGGGGCCAACGTCCTGACTTTC. The whole variable domain, remainder taken from reference TRBV25-1 and TRBJ2-6, is EADIYQTPRYLVIGTGKKITLECSQTMGHDKMYWYQQDPGMELHLIHYSYGVNSTEKGDLSSESTVSRIRTEHFPLTLESARPSHTSQYLCASSANTGANVLTFGAGSRLTVL.